A selection of T cell receptor beta chains follows, all from one sample in a study of human T cells and chemical hapten exposure. Each CDR3 protein gets one entry after TCRdb re-called the RACE reads with MiXCR. This table has over 100,000 distinct CDR3 sequences, around 8.2% appearing once. The sample taken for sequencing was whole blood. The origin of the receptors is a male donor in good health. Some clones in this sample may be carry-over from other donors' samples. The CDR3 runs from the conserved cysteine through the conserved F or W. A D gene is named only where the DNA matches it firmly. The size entry is marked missing in some rows and otherwise reads once, few, many or a size class.

J: TRBJ2-1
size: many
V: TRBV14
D: -
CDR3: CASSPVTAYNEQFF
DNA: TGTGCCAGCAGCCCGGTGACGGCCTACAATGAGCAGTTCTTC

J: TRBJ2-3
size: -
V: TRBV5-1
D: -
CDR3: CASSPDKGTQYF
DNA: TGCGCCAGCAGCCCTGACAAGGGGACGCAGTATTTT

J: TRBJ2-7
size: many
V: TRBV12-3/TRBV12-4
D: -
CDR3: CASRSTGYNSYEQYF
DNA: TGTGCCAGCAGGTCCACAGGTTACAACTCCTACGAGCAGTACTTC

J: TRBJ2-5
size: many
V: TRBV4-3
D: -
CDR3: CASSQGTYETQYF
DNA: TGCGCCAGCAGCCAAGGGACTTATGAGACCCAGTACTTC

J: TRBJ2-3
size: -
V: TRBV27
D: -
CDR3: CASSLKANGRAGDTQYF
DNA: TGTGCCAGCAGTTTGAAGGCCAACGGTAGGGCAGGAGATACGCAGTATTTT

J: TRBJ2-7
size: many
V: TRBV6-2/TRBV6-3
D: TRBD2
CDR3: CASSYYSSGSYEQYF
DNA: TGTGCCAGCAGTTACTACTCTAGCGGGTCCTACGAGCAGTACTTC

J: TRBJ1-1
size: few
V: TRBV27
D: -
CDR3: CASSYSRGDTEAFF
DNA: TGTGCCAGCTCCTATTCACGGGGCGACACTGAAGCTTTCTTT

J: TRBJ2-6
size: -
V: TRBV7-9
D: -
CDR3: CASSGNRQTSSGANVLTF
DNA: TGTGCCAGCAGCGGAAACAGACAGACCAGCTCTGGGGCCAACGTCCTGACTTTC

J: TRBJ2-5
size: few
V: TRBV7-8
D: TRBD1
CDR3: CASSPGQPETQYF
DNA: TGTGCCAGCAGCCCGGGACAGCCCGAGACCCAGTACTTC

J: TRBJ1-1
size: -
V: TRBV3-1
D: TRBD1
CDR3: CASRGTVYTEAFF
DNA: TGTGCCAGCAGGGGGACAGTCTACACTGAAGCTTTCTTT

J: TRBJ2-5
size: -
V: TRBV6-5
D: -
CDR3: CASSYSGSETQYF
DNA: TGTGCCAGCAGTTACTCGGGGTCAGAGACCCAGTACTTC

J: TRBJ2-5
size: few
V: TRBV7-7
D: -
CDR3: CASSSGDQTQYF
DNA: TGTGCCAGCAGTTCAGGGGATCAGACCCAGTACTTC

J: TRBJ2-3
size: many
V: TRBV3-1
D: TRBD2
CDR3: CASSLRMGLAADTQYF
DNA: TGTGCCAGCTCCTTACGAATGGGACTAGCGGCAGATACGCAGTATTTT

J: TRBJ1-2
size: few
V: TRBV11-2
D: -
CDR3: CASSLTSLITGQNYGYTF
DNA: TGTGCCAGCAGCCTTACGAGTTTAATAACAGGACAGAACTATGGCTACACCTTC

J: TRBJ2-5
size: -
V: TRBV29-1
D: -
CDR3: CSAGTVQETQYF
DNA: TGCAGCGCCGGGACCGTCCAAGAGACCCAGTACTTC

J: TRBJ2-5
size: -
V: TRBV29-1
D: -
CDR3: CSVETGEVQETQYF
DNA: TGCAGCGTTGAAACAGGGGAGGTCCAAGAGACCCAGTACTTC

J: TRBJ1-1
size: once
V: TRBV19
D: -
CDR3: CASSLDYEAFF
DNA: TGTGCCAGTAGTTTAGACTATGAAGCTTTCTTT

J: TRBJ2-2
size: once
V: TRBV11-3
D: TRBD1
CDR3: CASSLGTGRYTGELFF
DNA: TGTGCCAGCAGCTTAGGGACAGGGCGTTACACCGGGGAGCTGTTTTTT

J: TRBJ1-5
size: many
V: TRBV6-8
D: -
CDR3: CASRQGNQPQHF
DNA: TGTGCCAGCAGACAGGGCAATCAGCCCCAGCATTTT

J: TRBJ2-5
size: -
V: TRBV29-1
D: -
CDR3: CSGVGGLETQYF
DNA: TGCAGCGGGGTCGGGGGCTTAGAGACCCAGTACTTC

J: TRBJ1-1
size: many
V: TRBV20-1
D: TRBD1
CDR3: CSATDRGHTEAFF
DNA: TGCAGTGCTACGGACAGGGGGCATACTGAAGCTTTCTTT

J: TRBJ2-7
size: many
V: TRBV7-9
D: TRBD2
CDR3: CASSEGLAGVYEQYF
DNA: TGTGCCAGCAGCGAGGGACTAGCGGGAGTCTACGAGCAGTACTTC